This TCR beta chain was sequenced in a study of control samples from healthy donors and cancer patients. The CDR3 runs to 16 residues. V gave up 4 bases and J gave up 3 bases, with 14 bases separating them. CDR1 is SGHDT, CDR2 YYEEEE, per germline. Clones were sequenced by immunoSEQ multiplex PCR, and TCRdb holds only the in-frame ones, with some missing. In the table there are about 44,000 clones, over 65% of which are singletons. The chain is built from TRBV5-6 and TRBJ2-6; perhaps TRBD1 as D (6 bases). The specimen sequenced was formalin-fixed, paraffin-embedded tissue. This clonotype was sampled from a male donor with melanoma. The CDR3 region is CASSAGDVYGANVLTF. CDR3 in DNA: TGTGCCAGCAGCGCAGGGGACGTCTATGGGGCCAACGTCCTGACTTTC. The complete variable domain, with remaining parts taken from reference TRBV5-6 and TRBJ2-6, reads DAGVTQSPTHLIKTRGQQVTLRCSPKSGHDTVSWYQQALGQGPQFIFQYYEEEERQRGNFPDRFSGHQFPNYSSELNVNALLLGDSALYLCASSAGDVYGANVLTFGAGSRLTVL.